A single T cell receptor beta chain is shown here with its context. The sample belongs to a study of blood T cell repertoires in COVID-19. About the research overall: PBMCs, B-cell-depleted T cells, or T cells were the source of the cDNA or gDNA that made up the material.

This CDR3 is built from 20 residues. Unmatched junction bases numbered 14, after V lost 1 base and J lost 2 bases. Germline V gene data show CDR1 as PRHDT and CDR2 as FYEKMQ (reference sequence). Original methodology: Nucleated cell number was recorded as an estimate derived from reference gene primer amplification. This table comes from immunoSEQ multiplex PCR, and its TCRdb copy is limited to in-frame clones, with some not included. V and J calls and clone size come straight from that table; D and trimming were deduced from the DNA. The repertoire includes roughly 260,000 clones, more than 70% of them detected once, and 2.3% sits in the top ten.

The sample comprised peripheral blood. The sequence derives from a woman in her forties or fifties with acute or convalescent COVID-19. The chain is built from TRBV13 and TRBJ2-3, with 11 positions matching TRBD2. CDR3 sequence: CASSLEPGLADHPNTDTQYF. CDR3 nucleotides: TGTGCCAGCAGCTTAGAGCCGGGACTAGCGGATCATCCGAACACAGATACGCAGTATTTT.